Below, one T cell receptor (beta chain) is given with its context. What this receptor recognizes is not known. One base away there is no much larger clone; base qualities are not given. Explained via the paper, the treatment or condition label denotes: allogeneic hematopoietic cell transplantation with graft depleted of TCRalphabeta T cells and CD19 B cells. The children who served as transplant recipients had been given grafts of TCRalphabeta/CD19-depleted allogeneic hematopoietic cells. To prepare the library, PCR was applied. The sequencer listed for this sample is Illumina HiSeq 2500. TCR library preparation used molecular barcoding, with unique molecular identifiers applied to normalize quantification of the TCRbeta repertoire. Using fastp trimming at Q25 and MiXCR clonotype assembly, TCRdb reanalyzed the public sequencing data and kept in-frame beta chains. Rows matching on CDR3 protein sequence are summarized as one entry with the most common DNA and genes. The sample records hundreds of thousands of distinct CDR3 sequences, approximately 14% of which are singletons. The ten largest clones take up approximately 0.8% of the sample.

V loses 0 bases at its end and J loses 3 bases; junction bases beyond the gene matches: 6. The CDR3, cysteine through phenylalanine, is 17 amino acids long. This entry keeps only the CDR3 DNA: 51 bases, framed from base 1. Via the germline V gene, CDR1 is LGHNA and CDR2 YNFKEQ. This sample was taken from a study of T-cell reconstitution after alpha-beta-depleted transplantation in children listed by TCRdb under 2016. About the investigation overall: Using TCR repertoire profiling, the study quantitatively followed how T-cell immune reconstitution unfolded in children after TCRalphabeta/CD19-depleted allogeneic hematopoietic cell transplantation.

Study-wide findings and limitations: About two months after transplant, the apparently early recovery of alphabetaT-cell counts reportedly depended on just several hundred clones that had expanded rapidly and came from non-depleted graft cells. In some patients, high TCRbeta diversity at day 60 was attributed to recipient T cells and intrathymic progenitors that had survived conditioning. Hyperexpanded clone frequencies declined over subsequent months; after one year, T-cell counts and TCRbeta diversity were mostly attributed to newly produced T cells.

This material consisted of PBMCs, taken before TCRalphabeta/CD19-depleted stem cell transplant. The clonotype was recovered from a girl aged 2-10 years with congenital amegakaryocytic thrombocytopenia, due to receive a stem cell transplant. The rearrangement joined TRBV4-2 to TRBJ2-2, with TRBD2 matching 8 junction bases. The bases read TGTGCCAGCAGCCAAGATCCGGGGGGGGACTACACCGGGGAGCTGTTTTTT. Translation gives CASSQDPGGDYTGELFF.